Listed here are 9 T cell receptor beta chains from one sample, sequenced in a study of molecular identifiers for immune sequencing clone quantification. TCRdb called the PCR reads again in MiXCR, with one record for every CDR3 protein. The sample carries approximately 500,000 distinct CDR3 sequences, about 20% recorded once. The specimen was naive CD8+ T cells from blood, with Jurkat cell RNA spiked in. Subset denoted: FACS-sorted CD8+CD4-CCR7+CD45RA+ naive T cells. The receptors come from a human donor in good health. Some libraries in this study had Jurkat cell RNA spiked in.

This sequence joins TRBV5-1 and TRBJ2-5, with TRBD2 identical over 12 bases. From germline, CDR1 is SGHRS and CDR2 YFSETQ. This CDR3 is 15 amino acids long. V lost 1 base and J lost 4; bases outside the gene matches: 2. The DNA of the CDR3 is TGCGCCAGCAGCTTGACTAGCGGGGGGCTAGAGACCCAGTACTTC. Its protein is CASSLTSGGLETQYF.

This clonotype was picked up a small number of times. The V and J genes are TRBV20-1 and TRBJ2-6, with a possible D match to TRBD1 (5 bases). The ends were cut back, 5 bases at V and 0 bases at J, with 14 bases in the middle. From germline, CDR1 is DFQATT and CDR2 SNEGSKA (reference sequence). The CDR3 sequence is 16 residues long. CDR3 region: CSALFRESSGANVLTF. The CDR3 DNA sequence: TGCAGTGCTTTATTCAGGGAATCCTCTGGGGCCAACGTCCTGACTTTC.

There are many counts of this clonotype. The J gene is TRBJ2-3, the V gene TRBV4-1; the D gene is possibly TRBD1 (7 bases). The V end was cut by 0 bases, the J end by 2 bases, with 18 bases between. CDR3 length: 18 amino acids. CDR1 and CDR2 from the germline V gene are MGHRA and YSYEKL. CDR3 DNA sequence: TGCGCCAGCAGCCAAGATCCAGGGGGTAGCGGTTACACAGATACGCAGTATTTT. Translated, it gives CASSQDPGGSGYTDTQYF.

In the case of this clonotype: It may be a read error: a sequence one base away is much more abundant. No conserved phenylalanine or tryptophan is present at the end of the CDR3, so a read error is the likely explanation. The rearrangement links TRBV19 to TRBJ1-1; D is possibly TRBD1 (5 bases). V lost 7 bases and J lost 4, with 10 bases in between. Germline V CDR1 and CDR2: LNHDA, SQIVND (reference sequence). The CDR3 sequence is 12 residues long. The CDR3 DNA sequence: TGTGCCAGTAAGACAGACCTCACTGAAGCTTTCTAT. Its protein is CASKTDLTEAFY.

Ten or more counts support this clonotype. V and J are TRBV29-1 and TRBJ2-5; D is unclear. Trimming stripped 5 bases from V and 7 bases from J, with 11 bases between. Germline V gene sequence: CDR1 SQVTM, CDR2 ANQGSEA. The CDR3 is 11 amino acids. This CDR3 reads CSVRLSGTQYF. The DNA for the CDR3 is TGCAGCGTTAGGCTCTCAGGGACCCAGTACTTC.

A few counts support this clonotype. The chain is built from TRBV4-3 and TRBJ2-5; D gene ambiguous. Trimming stripped 0 bases from V and 5 bases from J, with 10 bases between. The CDR3 loop spans 14 amino acids. Germline V gene data show CDR1 as LGHNA and CDR2 as YSLEER. In nucleotides, the CDR3 is TGCGCCAGCAGCCAAGATGGAACCGGGGAGACCCAGTACTTC. Residues: CASSQDGTGETQYF.

The rearrangement links TRBV19 to TRBJ2-7; D perhaps matches TRBD2 (5 bases). The germline V gene has CDR1 LNHDA and CDR2 SQIVND (reference sequence). CDR3 length equals 14 residues. Trimming removed 7 bases at V and 2 bases at J, with 15 bases between. CDR3 protein: CASTPEDQPYEQYF. The DNA of the CDR3 is TGTGCCAGTACCCCGGAGGACCAACCCTACGAGCAGTACTTC.

As for this clonotype: A much larger clone differs by one base, so this may be a read error. The chain has TRBV3-1 and TRBJ1-2; D might be TRBD1 (5 bases). CDR3 length: 14 amino acids. Looked up from germline, CDR1 is LGHDT and CDR2 is YNNKEL (reference sequence). Here the CDR3 reads CTSSQVRGYYGYTF. CDR3 in DNA: TGTACCAGCAGCCAAGTACGGGGGTACTATGGCTACACCTTC.

This clonotype was seen at least ten times. The chain has TRBV30 and TRBJ1-1; D gene unclear. Trimming pared 3 bases from V and 1 base from J, leaving 9 bases between. Germline V gene sequence: CDR1 GTSNPN, CDR2 SVGIG (reference sequence). This CDR3 has 13 amino acids. CDR3 nucleotide sequence: TGTGCCTGGAGCCTGTTCGGGAACACTGAAGCTTTCTTT. Protein sequence: CAWSLFGNTEAFF. Based on the CDR3 plus reference TRBV30 and TRBJ1-1, the full variable domain is SQTIHQWPATLVQPVGSPLSLECTVEGTSNPNLYWYRQAAGRGLQLLFYSVGIGQISSEVPQNLSASRPQDRQFILSSKKLLLSDSGFYLCAWSLFGNTEAFFGQGTRLTVV.